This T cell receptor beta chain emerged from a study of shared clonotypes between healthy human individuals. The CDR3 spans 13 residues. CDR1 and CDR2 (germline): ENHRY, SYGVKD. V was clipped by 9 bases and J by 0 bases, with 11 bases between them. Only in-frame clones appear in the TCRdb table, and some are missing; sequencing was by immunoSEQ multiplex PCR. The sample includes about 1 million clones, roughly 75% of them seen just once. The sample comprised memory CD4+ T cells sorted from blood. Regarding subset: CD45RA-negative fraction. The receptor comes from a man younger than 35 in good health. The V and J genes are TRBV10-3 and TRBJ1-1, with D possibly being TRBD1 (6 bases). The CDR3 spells CAILDSMNTEAFF. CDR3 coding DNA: TGTGCCATACTGGACAGCATGAACACTGAAGCTTTCTTT.